The 14 T cell receptor beta chains reported below all come from one sample, sequenced in a study of cytomegalovirus exposure and HLA in healthy donors. The PCR contained 60 Vbeta and 13 Jbeta primers. Assay: immunoSEQ multiplex PCR; the TCRdb copy retains only in-frame clones and omits some. The table includes roughly 170,000 clones, about 78% detected once. Material: PBMCs. The receptors shown here come from a woman aged 45 to 65 in good health and CMV-seropositive.

For this clone: At the DNA level, this CDR3 is encoded by other sequences in the same sample as well. The chain has TRBV15 and TRBJ2-7, with a weak D call TRBD1 (6 bases). CDR3 length equals 13 residues. The germline V gene has CDR1 LNHNV and CDR2 YYDKDF (reference sequence). The V and J ends lost 0 bases and 4 bases respectively, with 7 bases between them. This CDR3 is CATSREDRYEQYF. CDR3 DNA sequence: TGTGCCACCAGCAGAGAGGACAGATACGAGCAGTACTTC.

The chain recombines TRBV7-6 with TRBJ1-4; perhaps TRBD1 as D (6 bases). The germline V and J ends were trimmed by 4 bases and 11 bases, with 17 bases remaining between them. Germline V gene lookup returns CDR1 SGHVS and CDR2 FNYEAQ. The CDR3 covers 14 residues. Here the CDR3 DNA reads TGTGCCAGCAGCTCTTGGACAGTTATGAATAAACTGTTTTTT. It is translated as CASSSWTVMNKLFF.

The CDR3 loop is CASSPRLLSYEQYF. Written as DNA, the CDR3 is TGTGCCAGCAGCCCTCGCCTACTCTCCTACGAGCAGTACTTC. The V gene is TRBV9, the J gene TRBJ2-7; D is ambiguous. V lost 4 bases, J lost 0 bases, and 11 bases lay in between. Germline loops: CDR1 SGDLS, CDR2 YYNGEE. The length of the CDR3 is 14 residues.

The CDR3 is CASSDRGRDKGRKTEAFF. CDR3 in DNA: TGTGCCAGCAGTGACCGGGGCCGGGACAAGGGGCGGAAAACTGAAGCTTTCTTT. This chain uses TRBV6-4 with TRBJ1-1; D perhaps matches TRBD1 (6 bases). Trimming took off 2 bases at V and 5 bases at J, with 24 bases between the two ends. This CDR3 has 18 amino acids. Germline V CDR1 and CDR2: MRHNA, SNTAGT.

The V gene is TRBV6-6, the J gene TRBJ2-3; D might be TRBD2 (5 bases). The CDR3 has 13 amino acids. Trimming removed 2 bases from V and 3 bases from J, with 6 bases in between. Germline loops: CDR1 MNHNY, CDR2 SVGAGI (reference sequence). CDR3 nucleotides: TGTGCCAGCAGTTACCCGGGAACAGATACGCAGTATTTT. This gives the protein CASSYPGTDTQYF.

This clone was counted a single time. V usage is TRBV30 and J usage is TRBJ1-3; D is possibly TRBD1 (5 bases). Germline assignment: CDR1 GTSNPN and CDR2 SVGIG (reference sequence). V lost 0 bases, J lost 1 base, and 10 bases lay in between. The CDR3 consists of 15 residues. The CDR3 DNA is TGTGCCTGGAGTGTCCAGGGAAGATCTGGAAACACCATATATTTT. Amino acid sequence: CAWSVQGRSGNTIYF.

The chain combines TRBV6-1 with TRBJ1-6; TRBD1 is a possible D gene (5 bases). CDR3 length equals 13 residues. Trimming took off 3 bases at V and 10 bases at J, with 10 bases between the two ends. Looked up from germline, CDR1 is MNHNS and CDR2 is SASEGT. This CDR3 is CASSDRERSPLHF. The CDR3 DNA sequence: TGTGCCAGCAGTGACAGGGAACGGTCACCCCTCCACTTT.

This clone was counted a few times. DNA for the CDR3: TGCAGTGCGGAGCACCAAGACGAGCAGTACTTC. It is translated as CSAEHQDEQYF. J is TRBJ2-7 and V is TRBV20-1; D ambiguous. The CDR3 is 11 amino acids. V was trimmed by 6 bases and J by 5 bases, leaving 11 bases between them. Germline CDR1 is DFQATT and CDR2 is SNEGSKA (reference sequence).

This chain connects TRBV11-2 to TRBJ2-1; D not certain. Trimming took 3 bases from V and 9 from J, leaving 15 bases between them. This CDR3 contains 14 residues. The germline CDR1 and CDR2 sequences are SGHAT and FQNNGV. Written as DNA, the CDR3 is TGTGCCAGCAGCTTGGCCCACGAGGTAAGTGAGCAGTTCTTC. Its protein product is CASSLAHEVSEQFF. The full variable domain, completed using reference TRBV11-2 and TRBJ2-1, is EAGVAQSPRYKIIEKRQSVAFWCNPISGHATLYWYQQILGQGPKLLIQFQNNGVVDDSQLPKDRFSAERLKGVDSTLKIQPAKLEDSAVYLCASSLAHEVSEQFFGPGTRLTVL.

The chain recombines TRBV15 with TRBJ1-2; 10 bases fit TRBD1. The CDR3 totals 15 residues. Germline V CDR1 and CDR2: LNHNV, YYDKDF (reference sequence). Trimming removed 4 bases from V and 5 bases from J; junction bases left unmatched: 7. The CDR3 sequence is CATSNRQGARYGYTF. In nucleotides, the CDR3 is TGTGCCACCAGCAACAGACAGGGGGCGAGATATGGCTACACCTTC.

The chain's CDR3 is CASNPNSGESGYTF. CDR3 DNA sequence: TGCGCCAGCAACCCTAATTCGGGGGAATCTGGCTACACCTTC. The chain combines TRBV5-1 with TRBJ1-2; weak D call: TRBD1 (5 bases). Trimming pared 6 bases from V and 7 bases from J, leaving 19 bases between. This CDR3 has 14 amino acids. From germline, CDR1 is SGHRS and CDR2 YFSETQ.

The chain has TRBV5-4 and TRBJ1-3; unclear D gene. Between the trimmed V and J ends, which lost 0 bases and 4 bases, there was a span of 11 bases. The CDR3 has 15 residues. Germline CDR1 SGHNT, CDR2 YYREEE (reference sequence). CDR3 sequence reads: CASSLDPTRGNTIYF. DNA of the CDR3: TGTGCCAGCAGCTTGGACCCCACGAGGGGAAACACCATATATTTT.

The chain has TRBV19 and TRBJ1-5; D call uncertain. V lost 2 bases and J 8 bases, leaving 7 bases between the germline ends. The CDR3 has 12 amino acids. Germline V gene sequence: CDR1 LNHDA, CDR2 SQIVND (reference sequence). The CDR3 reads CASSIPGKPQHF. CDR3 nucleotide sequence: TGTGCCAGTAGTATACCGGGGAAGCCCCAGCATTTT.

The gene calls are TRBV11-2 and TRBJ1-2; D gene ambiguous. The CDR3 has 15 amino acids. Germline V lookup: CDR1 SGHAT, CDR2 FQNNGV. V gave up 0 bases and J gave up 1 base, with 9 bases separating them. The chain's CDR3 is CASSLDSRLNYGYTF. CDR3 nucleotides: TGTGCCAGCAGCTTAGATTCCAGGCTTAACTATGGCTACACCTTC.